This TCR beta chain is drawn from a study of regulatory T cells in long-lasting Graves disease. In this sample, this clonotype turned up many times. The authors built TCR beta libraries using iRepertoire HTBI primers and Arm-PCR of CDR3 regions. Original data processing: The samples included 60 to 65 TRBV and more than 12 TRBJ segments. TCRdb processed the multiplex PCR reads anew with MiXCR; each CDR3 protein has one entry. TCRdb, rather than the study authors, made the V and J calls. This table has 500,000 to 700,000 distinct CDR3 sequences, 16% appearing once. CDR1 is LNHNV and CDR2 is YYDKDF in the germline V gene (reference sequence). This CDR3 contains 16 residues. The V segment lost 4 bases and the J segment 6 bases; nucleotides outside the gene matches: 10. Time point meaning: newly diagnosed GD, antithyroid drugs for less than 3 months. TCR sequences were obtained from RNA taken from PBMCs.

The same sample was also studied in work on T cells in Graves' hyperthyroidism and ophthalmopathy. That source notes: No progression to ophthalmopathy during 18 months of follow-up defined stable disease. Using the HTBI primer set, a first-round RT-PCR was run on the TCR CDR3. Model-based prediction identified ophthalmopathy a median roughly 5.9 months prior to its onset.

Sequencing used peripheral blood mononuclear cells (PBMCs), obtained at new diagnosis, from a patient treated with antithyroid drugs. The genes are TRBV15 and TRBJ1-5, with 9 bases that match TRBD1. The TCR was taken from a woman aged 25 to 39 with Graves disease. CDR3 DNA: TGTGCCACCAGCACCGGACAGGGGAGGGTGTCTCAGCCCCAGCATTTT. It specifies CATSTGQGRVSQPQHF.